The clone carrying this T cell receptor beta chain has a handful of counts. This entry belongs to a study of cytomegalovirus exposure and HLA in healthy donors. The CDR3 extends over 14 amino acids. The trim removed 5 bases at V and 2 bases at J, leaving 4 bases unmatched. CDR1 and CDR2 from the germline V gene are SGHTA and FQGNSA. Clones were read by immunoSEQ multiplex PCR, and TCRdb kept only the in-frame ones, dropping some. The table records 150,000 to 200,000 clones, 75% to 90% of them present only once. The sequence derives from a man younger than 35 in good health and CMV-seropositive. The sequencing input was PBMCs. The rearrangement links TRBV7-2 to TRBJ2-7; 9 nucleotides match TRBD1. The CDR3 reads CASSRTGETYEQYF. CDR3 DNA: TGTGCCAGCAGCCGGACAGGGGAAACCTACGAGCAGTACTTC. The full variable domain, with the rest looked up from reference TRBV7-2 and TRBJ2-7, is GAGVSQSPSNKVTEKGKDVELRCDPISGHTALYWYRQSLGQGLEFLIYFQGNSAPDKSGLPSDRFSAERTGGSVSTLTIQRTQQEDSAVYLCASSRTGETYEQYFGPGTRLTVT.